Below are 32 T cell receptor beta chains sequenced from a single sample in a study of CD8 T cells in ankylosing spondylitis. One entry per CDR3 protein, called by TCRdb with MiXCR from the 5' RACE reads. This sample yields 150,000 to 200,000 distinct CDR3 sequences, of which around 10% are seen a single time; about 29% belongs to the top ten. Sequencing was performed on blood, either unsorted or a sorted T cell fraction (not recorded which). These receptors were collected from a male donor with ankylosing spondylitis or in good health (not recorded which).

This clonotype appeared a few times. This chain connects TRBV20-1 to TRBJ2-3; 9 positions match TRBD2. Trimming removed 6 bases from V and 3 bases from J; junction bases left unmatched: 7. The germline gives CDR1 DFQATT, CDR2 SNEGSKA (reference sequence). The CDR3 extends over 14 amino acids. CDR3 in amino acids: CSALGGGATDTQYF. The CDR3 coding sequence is TGCAGTGCATTGGGCGGGGGGGCAACAGATACGCAGTATTTT.

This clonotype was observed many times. CDR3 DNA sequence: TGCGCCAGCAGCCCCAGTACGGGCATCGGTGAGACCCAGTACTTC. Protein product: CASSPSTGIGETQYF. This sequence joins TRBV5-1 and TRBJ2-5; D remains ambiguous. The CDR3 has 15 amino acids. V was pared by 4 bases and J by 5 bases, with 18 bases between. Looked up from germline, CDR1 is SGHRS and CDR2 is YFSETQ.

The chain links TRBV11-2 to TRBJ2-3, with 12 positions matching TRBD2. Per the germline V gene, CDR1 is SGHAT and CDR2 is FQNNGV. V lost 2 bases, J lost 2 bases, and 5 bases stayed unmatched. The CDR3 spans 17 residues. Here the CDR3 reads CASSLLLAGGDTDTQYF. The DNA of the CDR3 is TGTGCCAGCAGCTTACTACTAGCGGGGGGCGACACAGATACGCAGTATTTT.

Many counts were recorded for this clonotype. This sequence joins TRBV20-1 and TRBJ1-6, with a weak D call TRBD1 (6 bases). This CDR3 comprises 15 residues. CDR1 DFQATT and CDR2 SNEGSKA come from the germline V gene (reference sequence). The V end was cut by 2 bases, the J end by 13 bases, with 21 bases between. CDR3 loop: CSARSTGYSVTPLHF. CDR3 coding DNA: TGCAGTGCTAGATCCACAGGGTACAGCGTTACGCCCCTCCACTTT.

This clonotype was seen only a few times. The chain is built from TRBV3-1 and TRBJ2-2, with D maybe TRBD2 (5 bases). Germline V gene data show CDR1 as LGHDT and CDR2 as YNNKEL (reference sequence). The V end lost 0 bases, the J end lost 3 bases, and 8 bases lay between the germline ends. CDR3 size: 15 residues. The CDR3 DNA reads TGTGCCAGCAGCCAAGATACGGGGTACACCGGGGAGCTGTTTTTT. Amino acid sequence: CASSQDTGYTGELFF.

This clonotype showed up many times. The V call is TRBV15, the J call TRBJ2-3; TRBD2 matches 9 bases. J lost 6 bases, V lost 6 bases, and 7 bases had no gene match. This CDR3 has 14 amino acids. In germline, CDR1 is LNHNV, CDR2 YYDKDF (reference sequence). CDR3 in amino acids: CATRVSGRRDTQYF. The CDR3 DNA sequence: TGTGCCACCAGAGTTAGCGGGAGACGGGATACGCAGTATTTT.

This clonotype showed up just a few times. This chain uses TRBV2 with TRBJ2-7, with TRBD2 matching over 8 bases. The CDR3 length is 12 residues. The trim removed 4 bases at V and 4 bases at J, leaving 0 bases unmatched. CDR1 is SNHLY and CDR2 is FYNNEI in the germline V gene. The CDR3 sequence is CASSVAGYEQYF. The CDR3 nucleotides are TGTGCCAGCAGTGTAGCGGGGTACGAGCAGTACTTC.

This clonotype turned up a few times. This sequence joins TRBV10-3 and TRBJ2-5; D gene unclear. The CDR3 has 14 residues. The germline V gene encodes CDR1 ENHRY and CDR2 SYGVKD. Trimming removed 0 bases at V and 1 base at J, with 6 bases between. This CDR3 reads CAISESPTQETQYF. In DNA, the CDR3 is TGTGCCATCAGTGAGTCGCCGACCCAAGAGACCCAGTACTTC.

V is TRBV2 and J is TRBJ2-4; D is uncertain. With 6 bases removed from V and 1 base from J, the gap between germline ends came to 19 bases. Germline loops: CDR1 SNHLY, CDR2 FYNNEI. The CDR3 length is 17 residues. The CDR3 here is CASRAPLLGSAKNIQYF. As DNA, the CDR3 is TGTGCCAGCAGGGCCCCCTTATTAGGCTCCGCCAAAAACATTCAGTACTTC.

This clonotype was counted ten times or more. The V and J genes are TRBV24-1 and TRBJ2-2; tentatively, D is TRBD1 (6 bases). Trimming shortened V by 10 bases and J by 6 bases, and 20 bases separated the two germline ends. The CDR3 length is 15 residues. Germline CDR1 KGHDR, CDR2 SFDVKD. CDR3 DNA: TGTGCCACGGCAGGGGATCAGAAGGACGCCGGGGAGCTGTTTTTT. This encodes CATAGDQKDAGELFF.

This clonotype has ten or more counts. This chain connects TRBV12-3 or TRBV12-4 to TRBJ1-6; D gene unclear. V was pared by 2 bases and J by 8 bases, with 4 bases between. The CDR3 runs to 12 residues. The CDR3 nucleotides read TGTGCCAGCAGTTTAAGGGATTCACCCCTCCACTTT. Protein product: CASSLRDSPLHF.

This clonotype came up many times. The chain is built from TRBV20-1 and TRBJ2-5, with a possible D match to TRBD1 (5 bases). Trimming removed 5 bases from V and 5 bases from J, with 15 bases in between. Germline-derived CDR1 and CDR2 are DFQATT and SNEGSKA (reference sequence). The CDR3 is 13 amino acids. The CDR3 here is CSAPRSGRETQYF. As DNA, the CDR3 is TGCAGTGCTCCCCGATCAGGGCGGGAGACCCAGTACTTC.

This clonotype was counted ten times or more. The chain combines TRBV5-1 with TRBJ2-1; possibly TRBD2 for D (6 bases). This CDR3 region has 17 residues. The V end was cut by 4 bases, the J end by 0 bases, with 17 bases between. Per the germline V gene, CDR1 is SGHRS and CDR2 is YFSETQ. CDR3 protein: CASSAGIRGTSYNEQFF. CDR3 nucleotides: TGCGCCAGCAGCGCAGGGATACGGGGGACCTCCTACAATGAGCAGTTCTTC.

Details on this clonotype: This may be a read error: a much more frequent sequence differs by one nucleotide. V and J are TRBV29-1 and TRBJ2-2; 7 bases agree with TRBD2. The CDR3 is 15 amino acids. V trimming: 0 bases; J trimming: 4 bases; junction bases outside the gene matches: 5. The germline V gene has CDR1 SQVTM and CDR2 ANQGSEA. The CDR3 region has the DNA TGCAGCGTTGAAGATCGGGGGGATCGCACCGGGGAGCTGTTTTTT. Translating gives CSVEDRGDRTGELFF.

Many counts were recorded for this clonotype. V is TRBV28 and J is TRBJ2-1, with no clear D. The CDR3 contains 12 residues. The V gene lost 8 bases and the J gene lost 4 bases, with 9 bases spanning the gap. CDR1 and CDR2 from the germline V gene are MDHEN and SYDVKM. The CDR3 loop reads CASGTLYNEQFF. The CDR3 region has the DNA TGTGCCAGCGGAACGCTATACAATGAGCAGTTCTTC.

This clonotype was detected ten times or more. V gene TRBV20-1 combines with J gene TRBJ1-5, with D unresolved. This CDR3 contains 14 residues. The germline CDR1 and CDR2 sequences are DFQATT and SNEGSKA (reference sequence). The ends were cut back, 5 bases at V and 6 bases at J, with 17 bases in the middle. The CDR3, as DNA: TGCAGTGCTGGGCCTCTCGGGCTCGGTCAGCCCCAGCATTTT. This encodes CSAGPLGLGQPQHF.

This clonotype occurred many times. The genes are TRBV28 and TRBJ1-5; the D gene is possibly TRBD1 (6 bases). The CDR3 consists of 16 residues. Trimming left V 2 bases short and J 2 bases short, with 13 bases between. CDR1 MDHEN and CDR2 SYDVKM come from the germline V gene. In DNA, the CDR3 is TGTGCCAGCAGTTTAACAAACAGGGCGGGCAATCAGCCCCAGCATTTT. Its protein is CASSLTNRAGNQPQHF. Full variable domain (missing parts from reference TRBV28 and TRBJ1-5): DVKVTQSSRYLVKRTGEKVFLECVQDMDHENMFWYRQDPGLGLRLIYFSYDVKMKEKGDIPEGYSVSREKKERFSLILESASTNQTSMYLCASSLTNRAGNQPQHFGDGTRLSIL.

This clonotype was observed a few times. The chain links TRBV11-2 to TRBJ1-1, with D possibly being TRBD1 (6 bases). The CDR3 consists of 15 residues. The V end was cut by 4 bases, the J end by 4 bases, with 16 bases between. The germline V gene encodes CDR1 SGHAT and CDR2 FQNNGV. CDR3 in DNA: TGTGCCAGCAGCTACATGGGGGGGGCAAGCACTGAAGCTTTCTTT. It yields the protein CASSYMGGASTEAFF.

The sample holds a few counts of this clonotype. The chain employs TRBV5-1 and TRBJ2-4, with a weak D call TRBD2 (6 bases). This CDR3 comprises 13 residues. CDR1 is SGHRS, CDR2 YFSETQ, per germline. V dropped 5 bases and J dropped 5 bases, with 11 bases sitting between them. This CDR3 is CASREGGENIQYF. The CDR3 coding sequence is TGCGCCAGCAGAGAGGGAGGCGAAAACATTCAGTACTTC.

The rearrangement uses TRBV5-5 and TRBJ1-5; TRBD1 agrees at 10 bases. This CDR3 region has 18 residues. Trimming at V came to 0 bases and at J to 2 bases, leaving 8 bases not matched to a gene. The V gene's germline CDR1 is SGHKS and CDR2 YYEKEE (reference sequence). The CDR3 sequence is CASSLASGQGSGNQPQHF. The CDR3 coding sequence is TGTGCCAGCAGCTTGGCCTCGGGACAGGGGAGCGGCAATCAGCCCCAGCATTTT.

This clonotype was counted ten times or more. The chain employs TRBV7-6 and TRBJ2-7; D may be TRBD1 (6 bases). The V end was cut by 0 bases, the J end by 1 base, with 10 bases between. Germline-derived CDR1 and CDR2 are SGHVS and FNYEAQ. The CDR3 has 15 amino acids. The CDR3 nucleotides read TGTGCCAGCAGCTTAGCCGGGACAAAATCCTACGAGCAGTACTTC. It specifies CASSLAGTKSYEQYF.

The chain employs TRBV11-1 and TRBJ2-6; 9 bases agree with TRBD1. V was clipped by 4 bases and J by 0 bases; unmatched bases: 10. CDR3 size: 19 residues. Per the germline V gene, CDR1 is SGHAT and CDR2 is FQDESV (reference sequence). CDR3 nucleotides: TGTGCCAGCAGCTCAGCCGGGACAGGGCCCCTCTCTGGGGCCAACGTCCTGACTTTC. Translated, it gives CASSSAGTGPLSGANVLTF.

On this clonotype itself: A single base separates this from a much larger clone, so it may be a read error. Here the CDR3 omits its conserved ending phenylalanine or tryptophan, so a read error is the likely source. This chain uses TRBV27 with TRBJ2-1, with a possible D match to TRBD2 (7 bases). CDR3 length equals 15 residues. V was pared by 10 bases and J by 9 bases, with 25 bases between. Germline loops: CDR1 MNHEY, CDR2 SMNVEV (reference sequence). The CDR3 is CAIQGGGLLRGEQFI. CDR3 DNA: TGTGCCATCCAAGGGGGGGGACTATTGAGGGGTGAGCAGTTCATC.

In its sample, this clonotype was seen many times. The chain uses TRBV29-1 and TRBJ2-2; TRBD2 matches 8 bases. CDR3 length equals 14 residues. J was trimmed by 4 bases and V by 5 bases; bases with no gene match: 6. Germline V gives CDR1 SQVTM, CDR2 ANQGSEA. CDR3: CSVRTSQGTGELFF. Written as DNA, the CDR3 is TGCAGCGTTCGGACTAGCCAGGGCACCGGGGAGCTGTTTTTT.

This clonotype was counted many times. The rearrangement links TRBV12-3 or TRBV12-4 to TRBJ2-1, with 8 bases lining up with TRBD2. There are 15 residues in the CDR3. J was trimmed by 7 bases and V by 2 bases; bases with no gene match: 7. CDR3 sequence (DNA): TGTGCCAGCAGTTTAACGGGAGGGGGACCAAATGAGCAGTTCTTC. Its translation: CASSLTGGGPNEQFF.

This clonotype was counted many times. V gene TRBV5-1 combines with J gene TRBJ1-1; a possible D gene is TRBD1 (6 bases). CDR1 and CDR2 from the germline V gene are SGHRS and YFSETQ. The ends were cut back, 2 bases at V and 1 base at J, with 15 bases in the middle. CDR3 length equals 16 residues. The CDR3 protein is CASSFGITGWNTEAFF. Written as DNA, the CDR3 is TGCGCCAGCAGCTTCGGGATCACAGGGTGGAACACTGAAGCTTTCTTT. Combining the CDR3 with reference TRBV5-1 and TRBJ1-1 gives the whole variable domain KAGVTQTPRYLIKTRGQQVTLSCSPISGHRSVSWYQQTPGQGLQFLFEYFSETQRNKGNFPGRFSGRQFSNSRSEMNVSTLELGDSALYLCASSFGITGWNTEAFFGQGTRLTVV.

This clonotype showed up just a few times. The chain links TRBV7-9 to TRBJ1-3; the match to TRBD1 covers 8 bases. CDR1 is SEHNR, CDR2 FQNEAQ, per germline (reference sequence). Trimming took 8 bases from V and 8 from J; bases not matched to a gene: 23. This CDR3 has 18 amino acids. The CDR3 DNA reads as TGTGCCAGCGACCCCCCGGTGGACAGGGCAGAAAATGAGGACACCATATATTTT. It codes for CASDPPVDRAENEDTIYF.

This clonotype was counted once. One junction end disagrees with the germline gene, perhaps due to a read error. The CDR3 loop reads CASSPGQGARNYGYIF. The CDR3 bases are TGCGCCAGCAGCCCGGGACAGGGGGCACGAAACTATGGCTACATCTTC. The J gene is TRBJ1-2, the V gene TRBV5-1, with TRBD1 identical over 12 bases. The CDR3 is 16 residues long. The germline V gene has CDR1 SGHRS and CDR2 YFSETQ.

The CDR3: CASSFDSWANEQFF. The CDR3 coding sequence is TGTGCCAGCAGTTTCGACAGTTGGGCCAATGAGCAGTTCTTC. The chain couples TRBV6-2 or TRBV6-3 to TRBJ2-1, with D perhaps matching TRBD1 (5 bases). Per germline, CDR1 MNHEY and CDR2 SVGEGT. CDR3 size: 14 residues. The V and J ends lost 4 bases and 6 bases respectively, with 13 bases between them.

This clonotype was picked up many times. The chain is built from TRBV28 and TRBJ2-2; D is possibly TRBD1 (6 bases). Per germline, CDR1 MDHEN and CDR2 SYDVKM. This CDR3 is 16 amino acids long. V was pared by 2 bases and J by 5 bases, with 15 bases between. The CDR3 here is CASSLRGLVRTGELFF. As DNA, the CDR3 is TGTGCCAGCAGTTTAAGGGGGTTGGTTAGGACCGGGGAGCTGTTTTTT.

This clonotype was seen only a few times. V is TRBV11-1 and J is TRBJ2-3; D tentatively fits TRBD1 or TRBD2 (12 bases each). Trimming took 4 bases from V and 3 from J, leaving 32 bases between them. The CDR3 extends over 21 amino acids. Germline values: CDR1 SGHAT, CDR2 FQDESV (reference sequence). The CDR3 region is CASSYHPGQGATSGSTDTQYF. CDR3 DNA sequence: TGTGCCAGCAGCTACCATCCGGGACAGGGGGCGACTAGCGGGAGTACAGATACGCAGTATTTT. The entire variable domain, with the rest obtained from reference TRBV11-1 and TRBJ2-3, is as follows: EAEVAQSPRYKITEKSQAVAFWCDPISGHATLYWYRQILGQGPELLVQFQDESVVDDSQLPKDRFSAERLKGVDSTLKIQPAELGDSAMYLCASSYHPGQGATSGSTDTQYFGPGTRLTVL.

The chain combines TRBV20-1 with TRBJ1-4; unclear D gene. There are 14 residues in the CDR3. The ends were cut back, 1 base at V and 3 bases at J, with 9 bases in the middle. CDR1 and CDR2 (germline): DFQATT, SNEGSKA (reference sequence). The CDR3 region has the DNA TGCAGTGCTAGAGGATGGGAGCCTAATGAAAAACTGTTTTTT. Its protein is CSARGWEPNEKLFF.